The 19 T cell receptor beta chains below were found in one sample sequenced in a study of T cells in Graves' hyperthyroidism and ophthalmopathy. TCR beta CDR3 sequences were amplified from RNA transcripts. The HTBI set primed first-round TCR CDR3 RT-PCR. In TCRdb, the multiplex PCR reads were re-called with MiXCR into one record per CDR3 protein. The repertoire consists of 500,000 to 550,000 distinct CDR3 sequences, with nearly 20% occurring once and the leading ten covering approximately 48%. Sequencing was performed on blood. The receptors here all came from a man aged 40-55 years with Graves' ophthalmopathy.

This chain uses TRBV7-3 with TRBJ1-4; 9 positions match TRBD1. J lost 0 bases, V lost 4 bases, and 15 bases had no gene match. In germline, CDR1 is SGHTA, CDR2 FQGTGA. This CDR3 is 20 amino acids long. The CDR3 DNA reads as TGTGCCAGCAGCTCTTCGAGACCACAGGGGGCAGGGTCAACTAATGAAAAACTGTTTTTT. Its protein is CASSSSRPQGAGSTNEKLFF.

CDR3 amino acids: CASSRAGGEETQYF. CDR3 in DNA: TGTGCCAGCTCAAGGGCAGGGGGCGAAGAGACCCAGTACTTC. The J gene is TRBJ2-5, the V gene TRBV18; 8 bases are a match to TRBD1. Germline V gene lookup returns CDR1 KGHSH and CDR2 LQKENI. V lost 5 bases and J lost 3; bases outside the gene matches: 5. The CDR3 contains 14 residues.

This clonotype was observed a few times. The chain carries TRBV20-1 and TRBJ2-7; 12 bases line up with TRBD2. The J segment lost 6 bases and the V segment lost 5 bases, leaving 5 bases of the junction unmatched. CDR3 length: 13 amino acids. Per the germline V gene, CDR1 is DFQATT and CDR2 is SNEGSKA (reference sequence). CDR3 DNA: TGCAGTGCTGCCGGACTAGCGGGGTTCGAGCAGTACTTC. This sequence encodes CSAAGLAGFEQYF.

This clonotype occurred many times. The chain combines TRBV28 with TRBJ1-2, with D possibly TRBD1 on 5 matching bases. The length of the CDR3 is 15 residues. CDR1 MDHEN and CDR2 SYDVKM come from the germline V gene. Trimming took 2 bases from V and 4 from J, leaving 14 bases between them. The CDR3: CASSLHPQGSYGYTF. As DNA, the CDR3 is TGTGCCAGCAGTTTACATCCCCAGGGATCCTATGGCTACACCTTC.

This chain connects TRBV4-1 to TRBJ2-1; 9 bases fit TRBD1. J was trimmed by 9 bases and V by 1 base; bases with no gene match: 4. Germline loops: CDR1 MGHRA, CDR2 YSYEKL. The length of the CDR3 is 14 residues. CDR3 residues: CASSQGTGVTEQFF. The CDR3 region has the DNA TGCGCCAGCAGCCAAGGGACAGGGGTCACTGAGCAGTTCTTC.

Concerning this clonotype: This could be a read error, since a much larger clone is one nucleotide away. The rearrangement uses TRBV6-1 and TRBJ2-5, with 9 bases identical to TRBD2. Germline V gene lookup returns CDR1 MNHNS and CDR2 SASEGT. This CDR3 contains 14 residues. CDR3 loop: CASKPTSGQEAQYF. CDR3 DNA: TGTGCCAGCAAACCGACTAGCGGACAAGAGGCCCAGTACTTC.

V and J are TRBV5-1 and TRBJ2-7; maybe TRBD2 (6 bases). V lost 4 bases and J lost 4, with 15 bases in between. The CDR3 sequence is 14 residues long. The germline V gene encodes CDR1 SGHRS and CDR2 YFSETQ. The CDR3 nucleotides are TGCGCCAGCAGCAGCCGGGGGTCCGATTACGAGCAGTACTTC. Translation: CASSSRGSDYEQYF.

This chain connects TRBV12-3 or TRBV12-4 to TRBJ2-1; 12 bases match TRBD2. The junction had 8 bases not matched to a gene; V was cut back by 8 bases and J by 6 bases. This CDR3 comprises 15 residues. The CDR3 DNA is TGTGCCAGCGTTAACCCGGGACTAGCGGGCAATGAGCAGTTCTTC. Residues: CASVNPGLAGNEQFF.

The rearrangement uses TRBV7-9 and TRBJ2-3; 7 bases are a match to TRBD2. Trimming cost V 1 base and J 0 bases; bases outside gene matches: 7. Germline V gene lookup returns CDR1 SEHNR and CDR2 FQNEAQ (reference sequence). This CDR3 region has 17 residues. This chain's CDR3 is CASSLGSSGPSTDTQYF. CDR3 bases: TGTGCCAGCAGCTTAGGTAGTAGCGGGCCCAGCACAGATACGCAGTATTTT. Variable domain in full (rest from reference TRBV7-9 and TRBJ2-3): DTGVSQNPRHKITKRGQNVTFRCDPISEHNRLYWYRQTLGQGPEFLTYFQNEAQLEKSRLLSDRFSAERPKGSFSTLEIQRTEQGDSAMYLCASSLGSSGPSTDTQYFGPGTRLTVL.

This clonotype was seen a handful of times. The genes are TRBV2 and TRBJ1-4; D call uncertain. Germline lookup yields CDR1 SNHLY and CDR2 FYNNEI. V was pared by 6 bases and J by 8 bases, with 7 bases between. CDR3 length: 11 residues. CDR3 sequence: CASRGQEKLFF. The CDR3 bases are TGTGCCAGCAGGGGTCAAGAAAAACTGTTTTTT.

The rearrangement uses TRBV19 and TRBJ1-1; 10 nucleotides agree with TRBD1. V dropped 5 bases and J dropped 6; count of bases not matched to a gene: 6. Germline CDR1 and CDR2: LNHDA and SQIVND (reference sequence). This CDR3 contains 14 residues. Written as DNA, the CDR3 is TGTGCCAGTAGTGCGGGACAGGGGAGATCTGAAGCTTTCTTT. Translating gives CASSAGQGRSEAFF.

This clonotype was observed many times. V gene TRBV3-1 combines with J gene TRBJ2-1, with 10 bases that match TRBD2. Trimming removed 1 base from V and 4 bases from J; junction bases left unmatched: 1. This CDR3 has 15 residues. Germline CDR1 is LGHDT and CDR2 is YNNKEL (reference sequence). CDR3 in DNA: TGTGCCAGCAGCCAAGGAGCGGGAGGGTACAATGAGCAGTTCTTC. It yields the protein CASSQGAGGYNEQFF.

This clonotype was seen more than once but under ten times. The V call is TRBV7-6, the J call TRBJ2-5; 7 bases agree with TRBD1. Germline V gives CDR1 SGHVS, CDR2 FNYEAQ. V was clipped by 1 base and J by 5 bases; unmatched bases: 10. The CDR3 sequence is 16 residues long. The CDR3 bases are TGTGCCAGCAGCTTAGGGGCAGGGGGTCGGTTCGAGACCCAGTACTTC. Protein sequence: CASSLGAGGRFETQYF.

This clonotype was seen a few times. The J gene is TRBJ1-4, the V gene TRBV19; no definite D call. V lost 7 bases to trimming and J lost 6 bases, with 12 bases between them. Germline V gives CDR1 LNHDA, CDR2 SQIVND (reference sequence). The CDR3 is 13 amino acids. For the CDR3, the DNA is TGTGCCAGTAACCGGAGGGTTGATGAAAAACTGTTTTTT. It codes for CASNRRVDEKLFF.

The table lists this clonotype with a few counts. The chain joins TRBV25-1 to TRBJ1-1; no reliable D call. V gave up 0 bases and J gave up 0 bases, with 8 bases separating them. Germline CDR1 MGHDK, CDR2 SYGVNS. CDR3 length: 15 residues. The CDR3 nucleotides are TGTGCCAGCAGTGAATATCGGGGATTGAACACTGAAGCTTTCTTT. Translated: CASSEYRGLNTEAFF.

This chain links TRBV3-1 with TRBJ1-2; D not resolved. The V end lost 5 bases, the J end lost 0 bases, and 16 bases lay between the germline ends. The CDR3 totals 16 residues. CDR1 LGHDT and CDR2 YNNKEL come from the germline V gene (reference sequence). CDR3 DNA: TGTGCCAGCAGCGAAGGAGGCTCAAAAGCTAACTATGGCTACACCTTC. Protein sequence: CASSEGGSKANYGYTF. Based on the CDR3 plus reference TRBV3-1 and TRBJ1-2, the full variable domain is DTAVSQTPKYLVTQMGNDKSIKCEQNLGHDTMYWYKQDSKKFLKIMFSYNNKELIINETVPNRFSPKSPDKAHLNLHINSLELGDSAVYFCASSEGGSKANYGYTFGSGTRLTVV.

This clonotype was seen a handful of times. A junction end diverges from the germline sequence, so it may reflect a read error. The V and J genes are TRBV7-2 and TRBJ2-5; maybe TRBD1 (6 bases). The CDR3 has 16 amino acids. Germline V CDR1 and CDR2: SGHTA, FQGNSA. The CDR3 DNA reads TGTGCCAGCAACCCGTTCGCGCGACCGTCCCCGGGACAACTTCACTTC. It yields the protein CASNPFARPSPGQLHF.

The table lists this clonotype with a few counts. The rearrangement links TRBV15 to TRBJ2-5; D is possibly TRBD2 (6 bases). This CDR3 is 15 amino acids long. Between the trimmed V and J ends, which lost 1 base and 4 bases, there was a span of 13 bases. CDR1 and CDR2 (germline): LNHNV, YYDKDF (reference sequence). The CDR3 bases are TGTGCCACCAGCAGAGGGGCTGGCGGGGCAGAGACCCAGTACTTC. It encodes CATSRGAGGAETQYF.

Many counts were recorded for this clonotype. The genes are TRBV6-1 and TRBJ2-7, with D perhaps matching TRBD2 (7 bases). V lost 4 bases to trimming and J lost 5 bases, with 15 bases between them. CDR1 and CDR2 from the germline V gene are MNHNS and SASEGT. The CDR3 has 14 amino acids. CDR3 in DNA: TGTGCCAGCAGTGGAACAGGGACTATCGACGAGCAGTACTTC. This translates into CASSGTGTIDEQYF.